This entry lists 28 T cell receptor beta chains sequenced from one sample in a study of cytomegalovirus exposure and HLA in healthy donors. Repertoires were generated with immunoSEQ multiplex PCR, while TCRdb's copy carries only in-frame clones and drops some. In the table there are under 150,000 clones, over 75% of which are singletons. Specimen: PBMCs. These receptors were collected from a woman under 30 in good health and CMV-seropositive.

V gene TRBV5-1 combines with J gene TRBJ2-7; unclear D gene. CDR3 length: 14 amino acids. Germline-derived CDR1 and CDR2 are SGHRS and YFSETQ. Deletions cut 0 bases from V and 2 bases from J, with 9 bases between. CDR3 sequence: CASSLDTTAYEQYF. The CDR3 coding sequence is TGCGCCAGCAGCTTGGACACCACAGCCTACGAGCAGTACTTC.

The rearrangement uses TRBV20-1 and TRBJ1-3, with unresolved D. Germline CDR1 DFQATT, CDR2 SNEGSKA (reference sequence). V lost 3 bases to trimming and J lost 4 bases, with 4 bases between them. This CDR3 region has 11 residues. The CDR3 nucleotides are TGCAGTGCTAGTTCAGGAAACACCATATATTTT. This translates into CSASSGNTIYF.

The chain links TRBV19 to TRBJ2-7; D is uncertain. The CDR3 is 14 amino acids. The V end lost 7 bases, the J end lost 2 bases, and 15 bases lay between the germline ends. Germline CDR1 reads LNHDA; CDR2 reads SQIVND (reference sequence). CDR3 nucleotide sequence: TGTGCCAGTAAAAGCAAAATCGCTACCTACGAGCAGTACTTC. Amino acid sequence: CASKSKIATYEQYF.

The J gene is TRBJ2-3, the V gene TRBV7-2; 10 bases match TRBD2. The CDR3 has 14 residues. V lost 2 bases to trimming and J lost 5 bases; unmatched junction nucleotides: 1. Looked up from germline, CDR1 is SGHTA and CDR2 is FQGNSA. CDR3: CASSLSGRGDTQYF. The CDR3 bases are TGTGCCAGCAGCTTAAGCGGGAGGGGAGATACGCAGTATTTT.

The chain has TRBV5-6 and TRBJ2-1; 10 bases align to TRBD1. The CDR3 consists of 15 residues. Germline lookup yields CDR1 SGHDT and CDR2 YYEEEE. V gave up 4 bases and J gave up 7 bases; unmatched junction bases: 8. As DNA, the CDR3 is TGTGCCAGCAGCAGACGGACAGGGGGGAAAAATGAGCAGTTCTTC. Translation gives CASSRRTGGKNEQFF.

The J gene is TRBJ2-3, the V gene TRBV2; no firm D call. V was shortened by 2 bases and J by 0 bases, with 6 bases between the two germline ends. Per the germline V gene, CDR1 is SNHLY and CDR2 is FYNNEI. CDR3 size: 14 residues. The CDR3 protein is CASSEIHSTDTQYF. In DNA form, the CDR3 reads TGTGCCAGCAGTGAAATACACAGCACAGATACGCAGTATTTT.

The rearrangement links TRBV5-1 to TRBJ2-7, with 8 bases matching TRBD2. CDR1 is SGHRS, CDR2 YFSETQ, per germline. This CDR3 is built from 16 residues. The J segment lost 0 bases and the V segment lost 4 bases, leaving 9 bases of the junction unmatched. CDR3 loop: CASSRGSGSSSYEQYF. DNA of the CDR3: TGCGCCAGCAGCCGGGGGAGCGGGAGCAGCTCCTACGAGCAGTACTTC.

CDR3 amino acids: CASSFGTGIYEQYF. CDR3 in DNA: TGTGCCAGCAGCTTCGGGACAGGGATTTACGAGCAGTACTTC. The chain joins TRBV11-2 to TRBJ2-7, with 9 nucleotides matching TRBD1. Germline values: CDR1 SGHAT, CDR2 FQNNGV. V dropped 3 bases and J dropped 4; count of bases not matched to a gene: 4. The length of the CDR3 is 14 residues. The full variable domain, with the rest looked up from reference TRBV11-2 and TRBJ2-7, is EAGVAQSPRYKIIEKRQSVAFWCNPISGHATLYWYQQILGQGPKLLIQFQNNGVVDDSQLPKDRFSAERLKGVDSTLKIQPAKLEDSAVYLCASSFGTGIYEQYFGPGTRLTVT.

CDR3 DNA sequence: TGTGCCAGCAGCCCTGTTTTCGGGGAGCTGTTTTTT. This gives the protein CASSPVFGELFF. The rearrangement uses TRBV7-6 and TRBJ2-2; D ambiguous. The germline V gene encodes CDR1 SGHVS and CDR2 FNYEAQ. V shed 5 bases and J shed 7 bases, with 8 bases lying between them. This CDR3 comprises 12 residues.

The chain uses TRBV7-8 and TRBJ1-2; D gene ambiguous. There are 16 residues in the CDR3. Trimming removed 4 bases from V and 7 bases from J, with 22 bases in between. CDR1 SGHVS and CDR2 FQNEAQ come from the germline V gene. The CDR3 DNA is TGTGCCAGCAGCTCGAAACCACTAACAAATTCGGTTGGCTACACCTTC. Amino acids: CASSSKPLTNSVGYTF.

By proportion, this clone is medium-sized. The chain carries TRBV4-2 and TRBJ2-6; D ambiguous. The CDR3 length is 16 residues. V shed 0 bases and J shed 3 bases, with 9 bases lying between them. Germline V gene data show CDR1 as LGHNA and CDR2 as YNFKEQ. CDR3 sequence: CASSQDITSGANVLTF. In DNA form, the CDR3 reads TGTGCCAGCAGCCAAGATATTACAAGTGGGGCCAACGTCCTGACTTTC.

The chain links TRBV7-2 to TRBJ2-1, with D perhaps matching TRBD2 (6 bases). The CDR3 has 16 residues. Germline-derived CDR1 and CDR2 are SGHTA and FQGNSA. V was pared by 1 base and J by 4 bases, with 14 bases between. The DNA of the CDR3 is TGTGCCAGCAGCTTAGGGGTTTCGCGGGATTACAATGAGCAGTTCTTC. This codes for CASSLGVSRDYNEQFF.

V usage is TRBV11-2 and J usage is TRBJ2-2; TRBD2 aligns across 7 bases. V was clipped by 3 bases and J by 6 bases; unmatched bases: 1. The CDR3 is made up of 13 amino acids. Germline-derived CDR1 and CDR2 are SGHAT and FQNNGV. The CDR3 coding sequence is TGTGCCAGCAGCTTTGGGAGGGCCGGGGAGCTGTTTTTT. It yields the protein CASSFGRAGELFF.

This clone was seen only a few times. J is TRBJ1-2 and V is TRBV6-1; D is possibly TRBD1 (6 bases). Germline values: CDR1 MNHNS, CDR2 SASEGT. This CDR3 is 11 amino acids long. V was pared by 5 bases and J by 8 bases, with 9 bases between. The DNA for the CDR3 is TGTGCCAGCAGTACAGGGTTGGGCTACACCTTC. As protein: CASSTGLGYTF.

This chain joins TRBV2 and TRBJ2-1; tentative D call: TRBD2 (6 bases). The CDR3 loop spans 13 amino acids. Germline CDR1 and CDR2: SNHLY and FYNNEI. With 7 bases removed from V and 6 bases from J, the gap between germline ends came to 13 bases. This chain's CDR3 is CASKKRAANEQFF. The CDR3 region has the DNA TGTGCCAGCAAGAAGCGGGCCGCCAATGAGCAGTTCTTC.

The V call is TRBV5-1, the J call TRBJ1-1; 7 bases line up with TRBD1. The V and J ends lost 5 bases and 1 base, in that order; junction bases with no gene match: 5. Germline assignment: CDR1 SGHRS and CDR2 YFSETQ. This CDR3 has 14 residues. The CDR3 loop reads CASRPAGGNTEAFF. The CDR3 DNA reads as TGCGCCAGCAGACCGGCAGGGGGGAACACTGAAGCTTTCTTT. The full variable domain, in which reference TRBV5-1 and TRBJ1-1 provide the parts outside the CDR3, is KAGVTQTPRYLIKTRGQQVTLSCSPISGHRSVSWYQQTPGQGLQFLFEYFSETQRNKGNFPGRFSGRQFSNSRSEMNVSTLELGDSALYLCASRPAGGNTEAFFGQGTRLTVV.

The chain carries TRBV27 and TRBJ2-7; 11 bases are a match to TRBD2. This CDR3 region has 15 residues. Germline V gives CDR1 MNHEY, CDR2 SMNVEV (reference sequence). Germline trimming cut 2 bases from V and 7 bases from J; bases unmatched to any gene: 7. CDR3: CASSLDSGRAREQYF. The CDR3 bases are TGTGCCAGCAGTTTAGATAGCGGGAGGGCTCGGGAGCAGTACTTC.

This chain joins TRBV2 and TRBJ1-4; maybe TRBD1 (6 bases). The CDR3 loop spans 17 amino acids. V gave up 2 bases and J gave up 7 bases, with 20 bases separating them. Germline V CDR1 and CDR2: SNHLY, FYNNEI. The CDR3 spells CASSEPQSTGYGEKLFF. DNA for the CDR3: TGTGCCAGCAGTGAACCGCAATCAACAGGGTATGGTGAAAAACTGTTTTTT.

This chain links TRBV21-1 with TRBJ1-4; whether TRBD1, the table's D call, matches the DNA was not checked. TRBV21-1 represents a pseudogene. The length of the CDR3 is 16 residues. For the CDR3, the DNA is TGTGCCAGCGGGTCCCTATTGACAGGACCTAATGAAAAACTGTTTTTT. This encodes CASGSLLTGPNEKLFF.

The gene calls are TRBV5-4 and TRBJ1-1, with 9 positions matching TRBD1. Trimming took 6 bases from V and 4 from J; bases not matched to a gene: 7. Germline CDR1 is SGHNT and CDR2 is YYREEE (reference sequence). This CDR3 has 14 amino acids. The CDR3, as DNA: TGTGCCAGCACCACGGACAGGGGTTCCACTGAAGCTTTCTTT. This codes for CASTTDRGSTEAFF.

The V gene is TRBV2, the J gene TRBJ1-5; 7 bases fit TRBD1. The CDR3 spans 16 residues. The V segment lost 6 bases and the J segment 4 bases; nucleotides outside the gene matches: 12. CDR1 and CDR2 (germline): SNHLY, FYNNEI. CDR3 residues: CASSPRDRKMNQPQHF. DNA of the CDR3: TGTGCCAGCAGCCCCCGGGACAGAAAAATGAATCAGCCCCAGCATTTT.

The chain is built from TRBV19 and TRBJ2-2, with 11 bases fitting TRBD1. V lost 6 bases and J lost 3; bases outside the gene matches: 9. Germline values: CDR1 LNHDA, CDR2 SQIVND (reference sequence). CDR3 size: 17 residues. The CDR3 DNA is TGTGCCAGTAGGGGGACAGGGGGTTACCGGGACACCGGGGAGCTGTTTTTT. Its protein is CASRGTGGYRDTGELFF.

The genes are TRBV7-9 and TRBJ1-2; possibly TRBD1 for D (5 bases). The CDR3 loop spans 16 amino acids. Germline lookup yields CDR1 SEHNR and CDR2 FQNEAQ (reference sequence). The V and J ends lost 2 bases and 0 bases respectively, with 13 bases between them. CDR3 sequence reads: CASSLFYRSANYGYTF. CDR3 nucleotides: TGTGCCAGCAGCTTATTTTACAGGTCAGCTAACTATGGCTACACCTTC.

The chain employs TRBV7-8 and TRBJ1-1; perhaps TRBD1 as D (5 bases). V lost 6 bases and J lost 1, with 9 bases in between. CDR3 length equals 13 residues. Germline CDR1 and CDR2: SGHVS and FQNEAQ. CDR3 sequence reads: CASRYQGNTEAFF. CDR3 nucleotides: TGTGCCAGCAGATATCAGGGGAACACTGAAGCTTTCTTT.

The rearrangement links TRBV10-3 to TRBJ2-5; 11 bases are a match to TRBD2. CDR1 is ENHRY and CDR2 is SYGVKD in the germline V gene. V was clipped by 4 bases and J by 5 bases; unmatched bases: 6. The length of the CDR3 is 15 residues. CDR3 amino acids: CAISGTSGSTETQYF. In DNA, the CDR3 is TGTGCCATCAGTGGTACTAGCGGGAGCACGGAGACCCAGTACTTC.

The chain employs TRBV2 and TRBJ2-1, with a tentative D call TRBD1 (6 bases). V lost 1 base to trimming and J lost 5 bases, with 15 bases between them. Germline-derived CDR1 and CDR2 are SNHLY and FYNNEI. The CDR3 totals 16 residues. The CDR3 spells CASSEEGDRFDNEQFF. CDR3 nucleotide sequence: TGTGCCAGCAGTGAAGAGGGGGATCGGTTTGACAATGAGCAGTTCTTC. The full variable domain, with the rest looked up from reference TRBV2 and TRBJ2-1, is EPEVTQTPSHQVTQMGQEVILRCVPISNHLYFYWYRQILGQKVEFLVSFYNNEISEKSEIFDDQFSVERPDGSNFTLKIRSTKLEDSAMYFCASSEEGDRFDNEQFFGPGTRLTVL.

This clone was seen a single time. The V gene is TRBV9, the J gene TRBJ2-7; possible D gene TRBD1, 7 bases. There are 16 residues in the CDR3. The germline CDR1 and CDR2 sequences are SGDLS and YYNGEE. V lost 0 bases to trimming and J lost 4 bases, with 17 bases between them. The CDR3 sequence is CASSVGQGQGGYEQYF. In nucleotides, the CDR3 is TGTGCCAGCAGCGTAGGGCAAGGGCAGGGGGGATACGAGCAGTACTTC.

The rearrangement links TRBV4-2 to TRBJ2-7; 8 bases are a match to TRBD2. V was clipped by 5 bases and J by 0 bases; unmatched bases: 6. In germline, CDR1 is LGHNA, CDR2 YNFKEQ. The CDR3 runs to 15 residues. The CDR3 DNA is TGTGCCAGCAGCGTAACGGGGGGGGCCTCCTACGAGCAGTACTTC. Translating gives CASSVTGGASYEQYF.